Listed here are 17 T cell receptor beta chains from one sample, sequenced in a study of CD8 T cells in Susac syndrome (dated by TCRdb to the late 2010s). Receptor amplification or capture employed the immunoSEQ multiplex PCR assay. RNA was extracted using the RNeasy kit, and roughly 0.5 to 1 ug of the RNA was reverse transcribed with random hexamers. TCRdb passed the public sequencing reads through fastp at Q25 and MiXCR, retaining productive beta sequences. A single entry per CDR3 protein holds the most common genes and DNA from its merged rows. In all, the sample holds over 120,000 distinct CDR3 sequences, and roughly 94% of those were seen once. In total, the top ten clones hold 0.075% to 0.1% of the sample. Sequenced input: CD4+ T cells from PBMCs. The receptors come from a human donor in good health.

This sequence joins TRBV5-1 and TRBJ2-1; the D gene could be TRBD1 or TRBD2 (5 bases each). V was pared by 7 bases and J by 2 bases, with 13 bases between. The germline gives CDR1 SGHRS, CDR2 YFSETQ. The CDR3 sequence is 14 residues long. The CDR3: CASGPGPPYNEQFF. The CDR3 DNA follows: TGCGCCAGCGGACCGGGACCACCCTACAATGAGCAGTTCTTC.

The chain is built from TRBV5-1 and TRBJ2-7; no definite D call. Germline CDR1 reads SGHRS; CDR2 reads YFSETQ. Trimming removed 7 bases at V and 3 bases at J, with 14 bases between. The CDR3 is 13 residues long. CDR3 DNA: TGCGCCAGCGCGGAGTTCGAAAACTACGAGCAGTACTTC. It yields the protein CASAEFENYEQYF.

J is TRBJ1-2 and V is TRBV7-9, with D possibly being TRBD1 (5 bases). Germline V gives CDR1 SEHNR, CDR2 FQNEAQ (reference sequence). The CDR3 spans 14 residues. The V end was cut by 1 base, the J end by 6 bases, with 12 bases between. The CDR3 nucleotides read TGTGCCAGCAGCTTAGGGGGGACTAAGGATGGCTACACCTTC. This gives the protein CASSLGGTKDGYTF.

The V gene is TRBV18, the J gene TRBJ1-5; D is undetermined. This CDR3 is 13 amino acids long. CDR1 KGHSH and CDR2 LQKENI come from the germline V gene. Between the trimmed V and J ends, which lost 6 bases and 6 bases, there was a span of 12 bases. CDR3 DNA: TGTGCCAGCTCCCCAGAGGGCGGTCAGCCCCAGCATTTT. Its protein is CASSPEGGQPQHF.

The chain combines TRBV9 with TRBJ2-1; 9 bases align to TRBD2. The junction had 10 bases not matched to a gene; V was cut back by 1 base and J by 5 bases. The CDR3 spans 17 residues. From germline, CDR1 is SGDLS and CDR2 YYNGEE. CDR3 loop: CASSVRPGLARDNEQFF. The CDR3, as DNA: TGTGCCAGCAGCGTAAGGCCGGGACTAGCAAGGGACAATGAGCAGTTCTTC.

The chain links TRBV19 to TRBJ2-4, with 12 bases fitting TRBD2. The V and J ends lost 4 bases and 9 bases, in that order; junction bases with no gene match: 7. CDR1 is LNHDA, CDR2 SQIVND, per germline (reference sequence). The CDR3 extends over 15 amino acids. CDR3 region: CASSTQTSGRGIQYF. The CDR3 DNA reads TGTGCCAGTAGTACTCAGACTAGCGGGAGAGGCATTCAGTACTTC.

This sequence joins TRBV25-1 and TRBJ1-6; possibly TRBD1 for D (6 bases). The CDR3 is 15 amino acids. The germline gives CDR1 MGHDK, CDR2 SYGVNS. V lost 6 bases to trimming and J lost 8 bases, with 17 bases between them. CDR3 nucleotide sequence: TGTGCCAGCAGCCCCACACAGGGCTGGTATTCACCCCTCCACTTT. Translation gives CASSPTQGWYSPLHF.

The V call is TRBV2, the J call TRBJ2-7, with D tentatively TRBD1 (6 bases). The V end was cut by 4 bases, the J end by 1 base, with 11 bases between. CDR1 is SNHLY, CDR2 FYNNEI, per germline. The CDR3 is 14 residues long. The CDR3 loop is CASSVQGLSYEQYF. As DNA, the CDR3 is TGTGCCAGCAGTGTCCAGGGGCTGTCCTACGAGCAGTACTTC.

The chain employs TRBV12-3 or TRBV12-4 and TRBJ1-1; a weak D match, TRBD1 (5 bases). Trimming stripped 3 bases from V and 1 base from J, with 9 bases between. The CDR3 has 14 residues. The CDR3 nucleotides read TGTGCCAGCAGTTTTATCGGGGGGAACACTGAAGCTTTCTTT. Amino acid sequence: CASSFIGGNTEAFF.

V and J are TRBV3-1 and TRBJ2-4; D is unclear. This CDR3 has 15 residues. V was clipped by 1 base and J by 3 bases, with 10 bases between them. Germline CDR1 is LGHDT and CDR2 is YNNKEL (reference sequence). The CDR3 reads CASSQVRDYKNIQYF. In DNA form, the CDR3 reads TGTGCCAGCAGCCAAGTTAGGGATTACAAAAACATTCAGTACTTC. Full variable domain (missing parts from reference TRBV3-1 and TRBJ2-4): DTAVSQTPKYLVTQMGNDKSIKCEQNLGHDTMYWYKQDSKKFLKIMFSYNNKELIINETVPNRFSPKSPDKAHLNLHINSLELGDSAVYFCASSQVRDYKNIQYFGAGTRLSVL.

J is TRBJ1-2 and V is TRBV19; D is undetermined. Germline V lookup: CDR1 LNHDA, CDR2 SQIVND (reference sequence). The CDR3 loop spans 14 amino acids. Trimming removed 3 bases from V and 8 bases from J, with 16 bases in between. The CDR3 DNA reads TGTGCCAGTAGTATCCCGTACAGAAGACAAGGCTACACCTTC. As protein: CASSIPYRRQGYTF.

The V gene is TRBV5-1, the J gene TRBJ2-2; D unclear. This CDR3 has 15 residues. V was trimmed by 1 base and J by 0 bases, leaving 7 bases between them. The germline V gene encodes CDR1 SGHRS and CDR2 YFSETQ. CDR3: CASSLTVANTGELFF. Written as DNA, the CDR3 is TGCGCCAGCAGCTTGACGGTAGCGAACACCGGGGAGCTGTTTTTT. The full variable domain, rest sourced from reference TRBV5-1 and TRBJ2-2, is KAGVTQTPRYLIKTRGQQVTLSCSPISGHRSVSWYQQTPGQGLQFLFEYFSETQRNKGNFPGRFSGRQFSNSRSEMNVSTLELGDSALYLCASSLTVANTGELFFGEGSRLTVL.

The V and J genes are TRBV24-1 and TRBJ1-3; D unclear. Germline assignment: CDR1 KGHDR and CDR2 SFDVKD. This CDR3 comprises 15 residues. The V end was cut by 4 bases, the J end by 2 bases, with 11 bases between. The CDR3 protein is CATSDSLDAGNTIYF. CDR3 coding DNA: TGTGCCACCAGTGACTCCCTGGACGCTGGAAACACCATATATTTT.

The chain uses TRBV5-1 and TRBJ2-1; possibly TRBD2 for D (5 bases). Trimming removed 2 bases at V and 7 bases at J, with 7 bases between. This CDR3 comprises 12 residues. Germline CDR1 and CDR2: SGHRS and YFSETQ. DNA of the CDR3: TGCGCCAGCAGCTTAGAGGGAAATGAGCAGTTCTTC. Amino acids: CASSLEGNEQFF.

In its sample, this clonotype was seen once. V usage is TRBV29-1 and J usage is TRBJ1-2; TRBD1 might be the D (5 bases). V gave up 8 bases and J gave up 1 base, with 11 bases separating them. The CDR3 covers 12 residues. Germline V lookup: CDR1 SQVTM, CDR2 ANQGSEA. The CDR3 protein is CSSTGGNYGYTF. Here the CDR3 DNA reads TGCAGCTCAACCGGGGGTAACTATGGCTACACCTTC.

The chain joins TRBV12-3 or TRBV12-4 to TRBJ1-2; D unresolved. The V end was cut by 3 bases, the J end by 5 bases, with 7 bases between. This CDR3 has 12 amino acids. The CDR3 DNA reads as TGTGCCAGCAGTTTCTCGGGATATGGCTACACCTTC. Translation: CASSFSGYGYTF.

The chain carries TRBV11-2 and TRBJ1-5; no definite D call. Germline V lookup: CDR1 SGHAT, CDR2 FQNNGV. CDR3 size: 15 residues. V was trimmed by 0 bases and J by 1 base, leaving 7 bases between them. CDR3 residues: CASSLDYGSNQPQHF. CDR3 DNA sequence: TGTGCCAGCAGCTTAGATTACGGCAGCAATCAGCCCCAGCATTTT. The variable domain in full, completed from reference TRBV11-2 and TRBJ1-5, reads EAGVAQSPRYKIIEKRQSVAFWCNPISGHATLYWYQQILGQGPKLLIQFQNNGVVDDSQLPKDRFSAERLKGVDSTLKIQPAKLEDSAVYLCASSLDYGSNQPQHFGDGTRLSIL.